A single T cell receptor beta chain is shown here with its context. This record comes from a study of CD8+ T cells in alopecia areata. Study details: Affected scalp percentage determined the severity score of treated patients.

The CDR3 runs 13 residues. Looked up from germline, CDR1 is GTSNPN and CDR2 is SVGIG (reference sequence). Deletions cut 4 bases from V and 11 bases from J, with 18 bases between. Treatment: oral pan-JAK inhibitor, 5-10 mg twice daily. Researchers took lesional scalp punch biopsies and peripheral blood from people who were alopecia areata patients. The authors extracted RNA and reverse transcribed it into cDNA as the sequencing template. Sequencing used immunoSEQ multiplex PCR; TCRdb keeps in-frame clones, though not all of them. Of some 200,000 clones in the sample, about 57% were seen once. V and J are TRBV30 and TRBJ2-4; tentative D call: TRBD1 (6 bases). This specimen was CD4+ T cells sorted from blood, taken at week 4, from a patient treated with tofacitinib. This clonotype was obtained from a human donor with alopecia areata. The CDR3 protein is CAWISDSSGVQYF. As DNA, the CDR3 is TGTGCCTGGATATCCGACTCCTCAGGGGTTCAGTACTTC. The full variable domain, completed using reference TRBV30 and TRBJ2-4, is SQTIHQWPATLVQPVGSPLSLECTVEGTSNPNLYWYRQAAGRGLQLLFYSVGIGQISSEVPQNLSASRPQDRQFILSSKKLLLSDSGFYLCAWISDSSGVQYFGAGTRLSVL.